Below are 26 T cell receptor beta chains sequenced from a single sample in a study of molecular identifiers for immune sequencing clone quantification. TCRdb passed the PCR reads through MiXCR, listing each CDR3 protein once. Of about 630,000 distinct CDR3 sequences detected, roughly 27% appear once; the ten largest clones hold 0.78%. The sequenced sample was naive CD8+ T cells from blood, with Jurkat cell RNA spiked in. Subset: FACS-sorted CD8+CD4-CCR7+CD45RA+ naive T cells. The receptors shown here come from a human donor in good health. Some libraries in this study had Jurkat cell RNA spiked in.

The genes are TRBV24-1 and TRBJ2-1; 14 positions match TRBD2. Per the germline V gene, CDR1 is KGHDR and CDR2 is SFDVKD. After removal of 2 bases from V and 0 bases from J, the junction contained 8 bases not matched to a gene. The CDR3 runs 20 residues. CDR3 protein: CATSDSGLAGAASSYNEQFF. In DNA form, the CDR3 reads TGTGCCACCAGTGATTCGGGACTAGCGGGAGCCGCGAGCTCCTACAATGAGCAGTTCTTC.

Many counts were recorded for this clonotype. The gene calls are TRBV5-6 and TRBJ2-7, with D possibly TRBD1 on 5 matching bases. V shed 0 bases and J shed 2 bases, with 9 bases lying between them. Per the germline V gene, CDR1 is SGHDT and CDR2 is YYEEEE. The CDR3 loop spans 14 amino acids. The CDR3 DNA follows: TGTGCCAGCAGCTTGGTTGACAGTACCTACGAGCAGTACTTC. This gives the protein CASSLVDSTYEQYF.

Only a few counts were recorded for this clonotype. At one of its ends the junction is not consistent with the germline gene, which may arise from a read error. The chain couples TRBV5-5 to TRBJ2-2; no definite D call. CDR1 SGHKS and CDR2 YYEKEE come from the germline V gene (reference sequence). The CDR3 is made up of 13 amino acids. The CDR3 loop reads CACSFGIAGELFF. The CDR3 DNA reads TGTGCCTGCAGCTTCGGAATAGCCGGGGAGCTGTTTTTT.

Of note for this clonotype: A much larger clone lies one base from this, so it may be a read error. The genes are TRBV7-6 and TRBJ2-3, with a weak D call TRBD1 (5 bases). The CDR3 covers 14 residues. Germline V gene lookup returns CDR1 SGHVS and CDR2 FNYEAQ. In nucleotides, the CDR3 is TGTGCCAGCGGCTTAGCAGGGTATCGGGATACGCAGTATTTT. Protein: CASGLAGYRDTQYF.

This sequence joins TRBV10-3 and TRBJ2-5; maybe TRBD2 (7 bases). The V gene lost 9 bases and the J gene lost 3 bases, with 17 bases spanning the gap. This CDR3 comprises 14 residues. In germline, CDR1 is ENHRY, CDR2 SYGVKD. Here the CDR3 reads CAIWGGLFEETQYF. In nucleotides, the CDR3 is TGTGCCATTTGGGGGGGCCTATTTGAAGAGACCCAGTACTTC.

The genes are TRBV7-2 and TRBJ1-5; 8 bases match TRBD1. CDR3 length: 19 amino acids. Unmatched junction bases numbered 17, after V lost 0 bases and J lost 7 bases. CDR1 SGHTA and CDR2 FQGNSA come from the germline V gene. The CDR3 reads CASSLAVWQGALQLQPQHF. The CDR3, as DNA: TGTGCCAGCAGCTTAGCGGTGTGGCAGGGGGCCCTTCAACTCCAGCCCCAGCATTTT.

Details on this clonotype: This clone may be a read error of a much larger clone one base away. J is TRBJ1-5 and V is TRBV15; D gene uncertain. The CDR3 extends over 14 amino acids. From germline, CDR1 is LNHNV and CDR2 YYDKDF (reference sequence). V was clipped by 0 bases and J by 2 bases, with 5 bases between them. The CDR3 region is CATSREVGNQPQHF. In DNA, the CDR3 is TGTGCCACCAGCAGAGAAGTCGGCAATCAGCCCCAGCATTTT.

This clonotype was counted a few times. The chain links TRBV20-1 to TRBJ1-6; D is unresolved. Trimming left V 4 bases short and J 0 bases short, with 10 bases between. The CDR3 contains 15 residues. Germline V gives CDR1 DFQATT, CDR2 SNEGSKA (reference sequence). For the CDR3, the DNA is TGCAGTGCTACTGACCGGAGCTCCTATAATTCACCCCTCCACTTT. This encodes CSATDRSSYNSPLHF.

This clonotype was seen only a few times. The J gene is TRBJ2-3, the V gene TRBV18, with 10 nucleotides matching TRBD2. The length of the CDR3 is 16 residues. Germline CDR1 KGHSH, CDR2 LQKENI. V gave up 2 bases and J gave up 1 base; unmatched junction bases: 3. CDR3 loop: CASSPVAGGRTDTQYF. CDR3 coding DNA: TGTGCCAGCTCACCAGTAGCGGGGGGCCGCACAGATACGCAGTATTTT.

The chain carries TRBV4-1 and TRBJ2-1, with no clear D. V lost 1 base to trimming and J lost 8 bases, with 9 bases between them. The germline gives CDR1 MGHRA, CDR2 YSYEKL. The CDR3 has 13 residues. CDR3 protein: CASSQGSWDEQFF. Here the CDR3 DNA reads TGCGCCAGCAGCCAAGGGTCGTGGGATGAGCAGTTCTTC.

This clonotype has a count of ten or more. The genes are TRBV5-4 and TRBJ2-7, with D unresolved. In germline, CDR1 is SGHNT, CDR2 YYREEE (reference sequence). The length of the CDR3 is 11 residues. The ends were cut back, 0 bases at V and 8 bases at J, with 6 bases in the middle. Written as DNA, the CDR3 is TGTGCCAGCAGCTTGGGCCCGCAGCAGTACTTC. Translating gives CASSLGPQQYF.

The chain links TRBV7-9 to TRBJ2-7; 13 bases map to TRBD2. This CDR3 is built from 16 residues. CDR1 is SEHNR and CDR2 is FQNEAQ in the germline V gene (reference sequence). Unmatched junction bases numbered 6, after V lost 5 bases and J lost 2 bases. CDR3 DNA: TGTGCCAGCAGCCCGACTAGCGGGGGGTCGACCTACGAGCAGTACTTC. It is translated as CASSPTSGGSTYEQYF.

This clonotype has a handful of counts. The V gene is TRBV7-2, the J gene TRBJ2-7; D possibly corresponds to TRBD2 (6 bases). Deletions cut 5 bases from V and 3 bases from J, with 17 bases between. CDR1 SGHTA and CDR2 FQGNSA come from the germline V gene. The CDR3 totals 15 residues. As DNA, the CDR3 is TGTGCCAGCAGCCTATCGGGGGTGGGCGACTACGAGCAGTACTTC. It codes for CASSLSGVGDYEQYF.

This clonotype was observed many times. The gene calls are TRBV6-2 or TRBV6-3 and TRBJ2-1, with 8 nucleotides matching TRBD2. The CDR3 covers 14 residues. Germline CDR1 is MNHEY and CDR2 is SVGEGT. J was trimmed by 15 bases and V by 6 bases; bases with no gene match: 16. CDR3 in DNA: TGTGCCAGCAGCATAGGACAGAAGGGGACTAGGCTGTTCTTC. It specifies CASSIGQKGTRLFF.

The chain recombines TRBV15 with TRBJ2-7, with TRBD2 identical over 9 bases. The CDR3 totals 21 residues. The germline gives CDR1 LNHNV, CDR2 YYDKDF (reference sequence). V lost 3 bases and J lost 4; bases outside the gene matches: 25. CDR3 sequence reads: CATSSPDLRGEFSGSKYEQYF. In nucleotides, the CDR3 is TGTGCCACCAGCAGTCCGGATTTGAGGGGAGAGTTTAGCGGGAGTAAGTACGAGCAGTACTTC.

This clonotype was observed at least ten times. The chain links TRBV4-1 to TRBJ1-5; TRBD1 matches 10 bases. The CDR3 covers 16 residues. Germline V gene lookup returns CDR1 MGHRA and CDR2 YSYEKL. V trimming: 1 base; J trimming: 2 bases; junction bases outside the gene matches: 2. The DNA for the CDR3 is TGCGCCAGCAGCCAAGGGGACAGGGGAGGCAATCAGCCCCAGCATTTT. Residues: CASSQGDRGGNQPQHF.

This rearrangement joins TRBV19 to TRBJ2-2, with 7 bases aligning to TRBD2. The V segment lost 7 bases and the J segment 6 bases; nucleotides outside the gene matches: 11. The CDR3 length is 15 residues. Per germline, CDR1 LNHDA and CDR2 SQIVND (reference sequence). CDR3: CASNGRAVYPGELFF. The CDR3 coding sequence is TGTGCCAGTAATGGGAGGGCCGTATATCCCGGGGAGCTGTTTTTT.

To note about this clonotype: A read error may produce the germline difference seen at one junction end. J is TRBJ2-3 and V is TRBV9, with a tentative D call TRBD1 (6 bases). The CDR3 is 15 residues long. CDR1 and CDR2 from the germline V gene are SGDLS and YYNGEE. The CDR3 coding sequence is TGTGCCAGCGGCGTAGGACAGACTAACACAGATACGCAGTATTTT. This gives the protein CASGVGQTNTDTQYF.

This clonotype appeared many times. The rearrangement links TRBV6-8 to TRBJ1-4; TRBD1 matches at 7 bases. CDR3 length: 16 residues. With V trimmed by 0 bases and J by 5 bases, 6 bases remained unmatched. CDR1 is MNHGY and CDR2 is SAAAGT in the germline V gene. The CDR3 nucleotides are TGTGCCAGCAGTTACTCCGCCGGGACAGTCAATGAAAAACTGTTTTTT. Translated, it gives CASSYSAGTVNEKLFF.

This clonotype showed up many times. This chain joins TRBV6-5 and TRBJ2-5, with TRBD1 as a possible D gene (6 bases). Germline lookup yields CDR1 MNHEY and CDR2 SVGAGI. The CDR3 contains 14 residues. V was shortened by 6 bases and J by 4 bases, with 15 bases between the two germline ends. The CDR3 coding sequence is TGTGCCAGCAGCTATGGACAGTTCGGAGAGACCCAGTACTTC. Encoded protein: CASSYGQFGETQYF.

In this sample, this clonotype turned up a few times. This chain uses TRBV4-3 with TRBJ1-3; no clear D. V dropped 0 bases and J dropped 4 bases, with 10 bases sitting between them. This CDR3 comprises 15 residues. Germline loops: CDR1 LGHNA, CDR2 YSLEER. The CDR3, as DNA: TGCGCCAGCAGCCAAGAAAGTAGAGAAGGAAACACCATATATTTT. Residues: CASSQESREGNTIYF.

This chain connects TRBV5-4 to TRBJ1-1; D uncertain. Germline CDR1 is SGHNT and CDR2 is YYREEE (reference sequence). V shed 4 bases and J shed 0 bases, with 13 bases lying between them. This CDR3 region has 15 residues. The CDR3 DNA is TGTGCCAGCAGCGTGGGTCCGGGGATGAACACTGAAGCTTTCTTT. Translation gives CASSVGPGMNTEAFF.

This clonotype was picked up a small number of times. The chain has TRBV9 and TRBJ1-1; tentatively, D is TRBD1 (5 bases). The V end lost 0 bases, the J end lost 5 bases, and 14 bases lay between the germline ends. The CDR3 extends over 15 amino acids. The germline V gene encodes CDR1 SGDLS and CDR2 YYNGEE. Here the CDR3 DNA reads TGTGCCAGCAGCGTAGAGGCGGGGGGGTGGACTGAAGCTTTCTTT. It specifies CASSVEAGGWTEAFF.

This rearrangement joins TRBV3-1 to TRBJ2-7; 9 nucleotides match TRBD1. With 0 bases clipped from V and 4 bases from J, the junction kept 13 bases outside the gene matches. The length of the CDR3 is 18 residues. CDR1 is LGHDT, CDR2 YNNKEL, per germline (reference sequence). CDR3 DNA: TGTGCCAGCAGCCAAGATTTATTAGGGACAGGGTCCTTTTACGAGCAGTACTTC. It encodes CASSQDLLGTGSFYEQYF.

This clonotype was counted many times. This chain connects TRBV28 to TRBJ1-6; unclear D gene. CDR1 is MDHEN and CDR2 is SYDVKM in the germline V gene. Trimming removed 5 bases at V and 10 bases at J, with 9 bases between. The CDR3 runs to 12 residues. This CDR3 reads CASSEGGSPLHF. Written as DNA, the CDR3 is TGTGCCAGCAGTGAGGGTGGATCACCCCTCCACTTT.

This rearrangement joins TRBV9 to TRBJ1-1; TRBD1 matches 8 bases. Losses at the gene ends were 4 bases for V and 4 bases for J; bases not matched to a gene: 6. The germline V gene encodes CDR1 SGDLS and CDR2 YYNGEE. The length of the CDR3 is 14 residues. CDR3 nucleotide sequence: TGTGCCAGCAGCCCCAGTGGGACAGGCACTGAAGCTTTCTTT. Protein product: CASSPSGTGTEAFF.